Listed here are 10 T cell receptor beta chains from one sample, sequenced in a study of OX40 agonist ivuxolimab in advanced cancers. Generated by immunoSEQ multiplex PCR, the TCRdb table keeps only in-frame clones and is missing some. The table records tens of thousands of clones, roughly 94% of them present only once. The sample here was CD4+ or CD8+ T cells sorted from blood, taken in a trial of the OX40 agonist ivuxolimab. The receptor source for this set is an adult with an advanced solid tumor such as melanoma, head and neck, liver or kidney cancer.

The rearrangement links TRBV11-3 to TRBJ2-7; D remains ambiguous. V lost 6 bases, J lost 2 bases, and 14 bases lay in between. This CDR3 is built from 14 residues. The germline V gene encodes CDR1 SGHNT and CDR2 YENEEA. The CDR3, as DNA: TGTGCCAGCAGACACGCCCCGCCAGCCTACGAGCAGTACTTC. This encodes CASRHAPPAYEQYF. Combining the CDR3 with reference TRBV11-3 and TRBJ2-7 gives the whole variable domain EAGVVQSPRYKIIEKKQPVAFWCNPISGHNTLYWYLQNLGQGPELLIRYENEEAVDDSQLPKDRFSAERLKGVDSTLKIQPAELGDSAVYLCASRHAPPAYEQYFGPGTRLTVT.

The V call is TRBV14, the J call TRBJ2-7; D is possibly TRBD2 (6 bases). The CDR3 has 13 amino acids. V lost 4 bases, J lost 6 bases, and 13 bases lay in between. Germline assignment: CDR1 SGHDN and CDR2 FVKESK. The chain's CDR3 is CASSPGSGSEQYF. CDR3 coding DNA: TGTGCCAGCAGCCCAGGGAGCGGGTCCGAGCAGTACTTC.

CDR3 sequence (DNA): TGTGCCATCAGTGACTCGGCCCGGGACCGCCCGGGGTACGAGCAGTACTTC. It specifies CAISDSARDRPGYEQYF. This chain uses TRBV10-3 with TRBJ2-7, with D perhaps TRBD1 or TRBD2 (5 bases each). V was clipped by 3 bases and J by 4 bases, with 22 bases between them. This CDR3 has 17 amino acids. Germline V lookup: CDR1 ENHRY, CDR2 SYGVKD.

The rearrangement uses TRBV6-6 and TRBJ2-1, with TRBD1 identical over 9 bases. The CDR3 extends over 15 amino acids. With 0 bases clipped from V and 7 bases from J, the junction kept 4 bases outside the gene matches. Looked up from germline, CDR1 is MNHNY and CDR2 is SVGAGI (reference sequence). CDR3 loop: CASSYSPQGANEQFF. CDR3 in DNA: TGTGCCAGCAGTTACTCGCCACAGGGGGCGAATGAGCAGTTCTTC.

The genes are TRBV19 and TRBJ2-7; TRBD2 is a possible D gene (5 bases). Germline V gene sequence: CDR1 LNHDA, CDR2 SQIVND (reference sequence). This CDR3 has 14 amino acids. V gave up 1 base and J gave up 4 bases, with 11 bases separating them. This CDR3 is CASSIVNGGYEQYF. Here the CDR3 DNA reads TGTGCCAGTAGTATAGTTAACGGAGGATACGAGCAGTACTTC.

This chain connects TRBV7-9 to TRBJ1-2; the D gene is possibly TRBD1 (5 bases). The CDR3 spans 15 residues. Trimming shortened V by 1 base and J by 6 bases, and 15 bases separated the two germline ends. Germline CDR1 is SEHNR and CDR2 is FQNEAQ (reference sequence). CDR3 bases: TGTGCCAGCAGCTTAGGGTCGGGAGGGGCAGATGGCTACACCTTC. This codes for CASSLGSGGADGYTF.

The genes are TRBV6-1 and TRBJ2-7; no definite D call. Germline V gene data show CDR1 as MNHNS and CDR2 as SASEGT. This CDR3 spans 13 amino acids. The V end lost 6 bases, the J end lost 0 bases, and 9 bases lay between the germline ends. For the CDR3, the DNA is TGTGCCAGCAGATGGTATAGCTCCTACGAGCAGTACTTC. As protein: CASRWYSSYEQYF.

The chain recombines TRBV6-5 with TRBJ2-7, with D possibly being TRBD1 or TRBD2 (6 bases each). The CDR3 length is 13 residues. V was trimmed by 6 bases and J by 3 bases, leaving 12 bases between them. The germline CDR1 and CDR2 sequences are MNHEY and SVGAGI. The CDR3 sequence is CASRGGGVYEQYF. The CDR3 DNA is TGTGCCAGCAGAGGGGGAGGAGTCTACGAGCAGTACTTC.

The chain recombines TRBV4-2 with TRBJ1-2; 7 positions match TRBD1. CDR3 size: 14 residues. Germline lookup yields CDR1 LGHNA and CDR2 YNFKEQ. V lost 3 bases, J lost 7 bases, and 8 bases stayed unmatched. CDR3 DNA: TGTGCCAGCAGCCACCGAACAGGGGCTGGTGGCTACACCTTC. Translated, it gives CASSHRTGAGGYTF.

The CDR3 DNA reads as TGTGCCAGCAGTTACGCCGGTGGGAACACCGGGGAGCTGTTTTTT. Protein: CASSYAGGNTGELFF. V and J are TRBV6-5 and TRBJ2-2; D unresolved. Germline V gives CDR1 MNHEY, CDR2 SVGAGI. The CDR3 contains 15 residues. Trimming stripped 2 bases from V and 1 base from J, with 8 bases between.